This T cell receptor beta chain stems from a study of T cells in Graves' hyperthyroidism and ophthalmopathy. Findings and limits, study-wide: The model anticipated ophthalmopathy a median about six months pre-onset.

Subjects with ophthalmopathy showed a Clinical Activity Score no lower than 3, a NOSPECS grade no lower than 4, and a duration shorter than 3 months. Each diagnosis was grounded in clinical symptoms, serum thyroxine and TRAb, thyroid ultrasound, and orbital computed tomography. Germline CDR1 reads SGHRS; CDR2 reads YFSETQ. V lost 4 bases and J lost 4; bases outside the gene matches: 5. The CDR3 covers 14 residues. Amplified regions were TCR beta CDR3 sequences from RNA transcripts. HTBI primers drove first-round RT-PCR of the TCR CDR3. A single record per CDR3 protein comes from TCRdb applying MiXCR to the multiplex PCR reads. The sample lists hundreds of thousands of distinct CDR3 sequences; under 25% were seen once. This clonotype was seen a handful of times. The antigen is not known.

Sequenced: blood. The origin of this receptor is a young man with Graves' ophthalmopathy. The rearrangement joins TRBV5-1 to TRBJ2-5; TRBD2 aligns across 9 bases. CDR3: CASSQGTSRETQYF. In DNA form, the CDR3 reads TGCGCCAGCAGCCAAGGGACTAGCAGAGAGACCCAGTACTTC.